These 20 T cell receptor beta chains came from one sample sequenced in a study of T cell changes during pregnancy in multiple sclerosis. Produced via immunoSEQ multiplex PCR; TCRdb's table is partial and in-frame only. The sample has around 70,000 clones; approximately 92% are singletons. Material: peripheral blood, obtained in the second trimester of pregnancy. These receptors came from a female donor with multiple sclerosis, enrolled in a pregnancy study.

V usage is TRBV27 and J usage is TRBJ1-2, with a tentative D call TRBD1 (5 bases). From germline, CDR1 is MNHEY and CDR2 SMNVEV (reference sequence). This CDR3 is built from 17 residues. The ends were cut back, 2 bases at V and 2 bases at J, with 18 bases in the middle. This CDR3 is CASSLAIGQGHNYGYTF. The CDR3 DNA reads as TGTGCCAGCAGTTTAGCGATAGGGCAGGGTCACAACTATGGCTACACCTTC.

This clone showed up just once. V usage is TRBV9 and J usage is TRBJ1-4; maybe TRBD1 (5 bases). The CDR3 is made up of 14 amino acids. Looked up from germline, CDR1 is SGDLS and CDR2 is YYNGEE. V lost 3 bases, J lost 2 bases, and 8 bases lay in between. The CDR3 region has the DNA TGTGCCAGCAGCGCCGGGGGTACTAATGAAAAACTGTTTTTT. Encoded protein: CASSAGGTNEKLFF.

The chain carries TRBV28 and TRBJ1-1, with 10 bases lining up with TRBD1. The V gene's germline CDR1 is MDHEN and CDR2 SYDVKM. V lost 5 bases and J lost 6; bases outside the gene matches: 6. This CDR3 spans 14 amino acids. The CDR3, as DNA: TGTGCCAGCAGTCCGGACAGGGGGTTACCTGAAGCTTTCTTT. Amino acid sequence: CASSPDRGLPEAFF. The variable domain in full, completed from reference TRBV28 and TRBJ1-1, reads DVKVTQSSRYLVKRTGEKVFLECVQDMDHENMFWYRQDPGLGLRLIYFSYDVKMKEKGDIPEGYSVSREKKERFSLILESASTNQTSMYLCASSPDRGLPEAFFGQGTRLTVV.

The rearrangement uses TRBV15 and TRBJ2-1; 10 positions match TRBD1. The V gene's germline CDR1 is LNHNV and CDR2 YYDKDF (reference sequence). The CDR3 loop spans 16 amino acids. This CDR3 is CATGRDRGRRNLEQFF. Written as DNA, the CDR3 is TGTGCAACCGGAAGGGACAGGGGACGCCGAAACCTTGAGCAGTTCTTC.

This sequence joins TRBV5-4 and TRBJ2-7, with D maybe TRBD2 (5 bases). The V and J ends lost 0 bases and 2 bases respectively, with 15 bases between them. This CDR3 spans 16 amino acids. CDR1 and CDR2 (germline): SGHNT, YYREEE (reference sequence). The CDR3: CASSLGRGLKTYEQYF. The CDR3 DNA is TGTGCCAGCAGCTTGGGTAGAGGACTGAAAACCTACGAGCAGTACTTC.

CDR3 bases: TGTGCCAGCAGCTTAGTTGGCACGATGATCTATGGCTACACCTTC. This gives the protein CASSLVGTMIYGYTF. This chain links TRBV7-9 with TRBJ1-2; D is uncertain. The ends were cut back, 1 base at V and 4 bases at J, with 13 bases in the middle. CDR3 length: 15 residues. CDR1 SEHNR and CDR2 FQNEAQ come from the germline V gene (reference sequence).

The chain combines TRBV7-9 with TRBJ2-1, with D possibly matching TRBD1 (5 bases). Germline CDR1 is SEHNR and CDR2 is FQNEAQ (reference sequence). Trimming shortened V by 1 base and J by 4 bases, and 8 bases separated the two germline ends. The CDR3 has 14 residues. CDR3 DNA sequence: TGTGCCAGCAGCTTAGAGACAGCGTACAATGAGCAGTTCTTC. Amino acid sequence: CASSLETAYNEQFF.

V is TRBV5-6 and J is TRBJ2-1; D may be TRBD2 (5 bases). This CDR3 is 15 amino acids long. V dropped 4 bases and J dropped 2 bases, with 13 bases sitting between them. Per germline, CDR1 SGHDT and CDR2 YYEEEE. The CDR3 DNA is TGTGCCAGCAGCCGTACTAGTACCGCCTACAATGAGCAGTTCTTC. It codes for CASSRTSTAYNEQFF.

This clone showed up just a few times. CDR3 sequence (DNA): TGTGCCAGCAGTGGCGTTGTGTACGAGCAGTACTTC. Translating it yields CASSGVVYEQYF. The chain recombines TRBV2 with TRBJ2-7; no clear D. V gave up 4 bases and J gave up 4 bases, with 8 bases separating them. The V gene's germline CDR1 is SNHLY and CDR2 FYNNEI. This CDR3 comprises 12 residues.

This chain links TRBV5-4 with TRBJ2-1; D possibly corresponds to TRBD1 (6 bases). The CDR3 totals 15 residues. CDR1 SGHNT and CDR2 YYREEE come from the germline V gene (reference sequence). V was cut by 4 bases and J by 0 bases, with 11 bases left in between. The DNA for the CDR3 is TGTGCCAGCAGCCTGACAGGTGCCTCCTACAATGAGCAGTTCTTC. Translation: CASSLTGASYNEQFF.

This clone was seen a handful of times. The rearrangement links TRBV27 to TRBJ1-5; tentatively, D is TRBD1 (5 bases). The germline V gene encodes CDR1 MNHEY and CDR2 SMNVEV (reference sequence). V shed 3 bases and J shed 7 bases, with 13 bases lying between them. This CDR3 comprises 14 residues. The CDR3 sequence: CASSLGQRGQPQHF. The CDR3 DNA reads TGTGCCAGCAGTTTGGGGCAGCGGGGCCAGCCCCAGCATTTT.

The chain employs TRBV19 and TRBJ2-3, with TRBD2 identical over 10 bases. The trim removed 5 bases at V and 2 bases at J, leaving 4 bases unmatched. The CDR3 spans 15 residues. Germline CDR1 is LNHDA and CDR2 is SQIVND (reference sequence). CDR3: CASSLLAGSTDTQYF. Here the CDR3 DNA reads TGTGCCAGTAGTTTACTAGCGGGGTCCACAGATACGCAGTATTTT.

V is TRBV27 and J is TRBJ1-1; D remains ambiguous. The length of the CDR3 is 13 residues. Germline loops: CDR1 MNHEY, CDR2 SMNVEV (reference sequence). V gave up 0 bases and J gave up 5 bases, with 7 bases separating them. The CDR3 coding sequence is TGTGCCAGCAGTTTATCGCGGGGAACTGAAGCTTTCTTT. It encodes CASSLSRGTEAFF.

This chain uses TRBV6-6 with TRBJ1-1, with unresolved D. This CDR3 comprises 13 residues. Germline CDR1 reads MNHNY; CDR2 reads SVGAGI (reference sequence). V was pared by 6 bases and J by 0 bases, with 8 bases between. The CDR3: CASRLAVNTEAFF. The DNA of the CDR3 is TGTGCCAGCAGGCTAGCAGTGAACACTGAAGCTTTCTTT.

In DNA, the CDR3 is TGCAGCGTTGGGGGACTAGCGGGGCCCGGGGATGAGCAGTTCTTC. It encodes CSVGGLAGPGDEQFF. The J gene is TRBJ2-1, the V gene TRBV29-1; TRBD2 aligns across 13 bases. The CDR3 is made up of 15 amino acids. J lost 8 bases, V lost 4 bases, and 8 bases had no gene match. CDR1 and CDR2 from the germline V gene are SQVTM and ANQGSEA.

This chain joins TRBV6-1 and TRBJ1-1, with D possibly TRBD1 on 5 matching bases. CDR3 length: 15 amino acids. V was cut by 7 bases and J by 6 bases, with 21 bases left in between. The V gene's germline CDR1 is MNHNS and CDR2 SASEGT. CDR3 loop: CASTAGLGEFAEAFF. In DNA, the CDR3 is TGTGCCAGCACGGCAGGGTTGGGTGAGTTCGCTGAAGCTTTCTTT.

The chain employs TRBV28 and TRBJ2-7, with D unclear. V gave up 6 bases and J gave up 3 bases, with 15 bases separating them. This CDR3 contains 14 residues. The V gene's germline CDR1 is MDHEN and CDR2 SYDVKM. The CDR3 sequence: CASSPPNGFYEQYF. As DNA, the CDR3 is TGTGCCAGCAGCCCGCCAAACGGTTTCTACGAGCAGTACTTC. Variable domain in full (rest from reference TRBV28 and TRBJ2-7): DVKVTQSSRYLVKRTGEKVFLECVQDMDHENMFWYRQDPGLGLRLIYFSYDVKMKEKGDIPEGYSVSREKKERFSLILESASTNQTSMYLCASSPPNGFYEQYFGPGTRLTVT.

V and J are TRBV28 and TRBJ2-1; 7 bases align to TRBD2. The CDR3 is 14 amino acids. The V segment lost 8 bases and the J segment 1 base; nucleotides outside the gene matches: 5. Per germline, CDR1 MDHEN and CDR2 SYDVKM. The CDR3 DNA is TGTGCCAGCGGGCGGGAGACGTCCTACAATGAGCAGTTCTTC. Its protein product is CASGRETSYNEQFF.

The rearrangement links TRBV11-2 to TRBJ2-7; 11 bases align to TRBD2. Germline-derived CDR1 and CDR2 are SGHAT and FQNNGV. This CDR3 is built from 14 residues. Trimming took 3 bases from V and 4 from J; bases not matched to a gene: 2. CDR3 DNA: TGTGCCAGCAGCTTGACTAGCGGGGTTTACGAGCAGTACTTC. Protein product: CASSLTSGVYEQYF.

The V and J genes are TRBV19 and TRBJ2-2; no definite D call. CDR3 size: 14 residues. Between the trimmed V and J ends, which lost 5 bases and 0 bases, there was a span of 7 bases. CDR1 and CDR2 from the germline V gene are LNHDA and SQIVND (reference sequence). This chain's CDR3 is CASSHPANTGELFF. The CDR3 DNA reads as TGTGCCAGTAGTCATCCGGCGAACACCGGGGAGCTGTTTTTT. Complete variable domain (other parts from reference TRBV19 and TRBJ2-2): DGGITQSPKYLFRKEGQNVTLSCEQNLNHDAMYWYRQDPGQGLRLIYYSQIVNDFQKGDIAEGYSVSREKKESFPLTVTSAQKNPTAFYLCASSHPANTGELFFGEGSRLTVL.